These 11 T cell receptor beta chains came from one sample sequenced in a study of post-analysis software for immune sequencing data. Study results and limitations: Five TRBV segments, including TRBV5-6, TRBV5-1 and TRBV20-1, were more frequent in patients than controls.

cDNA libraries for TCR beta contained unique molecular identifiers. Via MiXCR, TCRdb re-called the PCR reads, giving one row per CDR3 protein. The data show roughly 670,000 distinct CDR3 sequences, approximately 60% seen once. Antigen specificity for these receptors is unknown. The sample was blood. Receptors were obtained from a girl aged 2-9 years with multiple sclerosis.

This chain connects TRBV20-1 to TRBJ2-1; the D gene is possibly TRBD2 (7 bases). Germline-derived CDR1 and CDR2 are DFQATT and SNEGSKA (reference sequence). CDR3 length: 17 residues. The V end lost 2 bases, the J end lost 5 bases, and 22 bases lay between the germline ends. The CDR3 reads CSARPYRVSAGNNEQFF. The CDR3 DNA follows: TGCAGTGCTAGACCCTACAGGGTCTCAGCGGGGAACAATGAGCAGTTCTTC.

The V gene is TRBV20-1, the J gene TRBJ1-2, with a possible D match to TRBD1 (5 bases). The CDR3 is made up of 16 amino acids. Trimming took off 3 bases at V and 0 bases at J, with 17 bases between the two ends. The germline CDR1 and CDR2 sequences are DFQATT and SNEGSKA (reference sequence). CDR3 region: CSASPYQGGANYGYTF. CDR3 DNA sequence: TGCAGTGCTAGCCCATATCAGGGAGGCGCTAACTATGGCTACACCTTC.

V and J are TRBV20-1 and TRBJ2-1, with D tentatively TRBD2 (5 bases). Trimming took 6 bases from V and 0 from J, leaving 15 bases between them. Germline CDR1 and CDR2: DFQATT and SNEGSKA (reference sequence). This CDR3 is built from 15 residues. The CDR3 DNA is TGCAGTGCCCCCCCTGAGGGCTACTCCTACAATGAGCAGTTCTTC. As protein: CSAPPEGYSYNEQFF.

This rearrangement joins TRBV7-3 to TRBJ2-1; D ambiguous. The CDR3 is made up of 13 amino acids. Per the germline V gene, CDR1 is SGHTA and CDR2 is FQGTGA. Trimming cost V 1 base and J 8 bases, with 9 bases left between them. Here the CDR3 reads CASSLRQVDEQFF. CDR3 DNA sequence: TGTGCCAGCAGCTTAAGGCAGGTCGATGAGCAGTTCTTC.

The genes are TRBV10-3 and TRBJ2-6; 8 bases are a match to TRBD2. V lost 6 bases, J lost 6 bases, and 7 bases stayed unmatched. The CDR3 runs to 15 residues. The germline V gene encodes CDR1 ENHRY and CDR2 SYGVKD. CDR3: CAIRGTSVAANVLTF. Written as DNA, the CDR3 is TGTGCCATCAGGGGGACTAGTGTGGCGGCCAACGTCCTGACTTTC.

This clonotype was picked up one time. This chain links TRBV3-1 with TRBJ1-2; D is perhaps TRBD1 (6 bases). The CDR3 contains 14 residues. The V end was cut by 5 bases, the J end by 4 bases, with 14 bases between. Germline CDR1 LGHDT, CDR2 YNNKEL (reference sequence). CDR3 coding DNA: TGTGCCAGCAGCTCCCAGGACAGTTTCTATGGCTACACCTTC. Protein sequence: CASSSQDSFYGYTF.

This clonotype has just a few counts. This chain joins TRBV27 and TRBJ2-1; 7 positions agree with TRBD2. V dropped 5 bases and J dropped 9; count of bases not matched to a gene: 13. Germline loops: CDR1 MNHEY, CDR2 SMNVEV (reference sequence). The CDR3 extends over 15 amino acids. The CDR3 DNA follows: TGTGCCAGCAGTAGGGCGGGGGTGAGGCTACCTGAGCAGTTCTTC. Amino acid sequence: CASSRAGVRLPEQFF.

This clonotype was detected only a few times. This chain connects TRBV12-3 or TRBV12-4 to TRBJ2-5; 7 bases align to TRBD1. With V trimmed by 2 bases and J by 5 bases, 5 bases remained unmatched. The CDR3 contains 14 residues. Written as DNA, the CDR3 is TGTGCCAGCAGTTTACAGGGGGAGATGGAGACCCAGTACTTC. Its protein is CASSLQGEMETQYF.

The rearrangement joins TRBV29-1 to TRBJ2-1, with D hard to call. The germline V gene has CDR1 SQVTM and CDR2 ANQGSEA. V was pared by 1 base and J by 6 bases, with 13 bases between. The CDR3 runs 14 residues. This CDR3 reads CSVEVVASSNEQFF. Here the CDR3 DNA reads TGCAGCGTTGAAGTCGTAGCATCTAGCAATGAGCAGTTCTTC.

The V call is TRBV4-2, the J call TRBJ2-1; TRBD2 matches at 7 bases. The V gene's germline CDR1 is LGHNA and CDR2 YNFKEQ. V shed 0 bases and J 10 bases; nucleotides not matched to a gene: 12. There are 16 residues in the CDR3. In DNA form, the CDR3 reads TGTGCCAGCAGCCAAGATGGGGCGGGAGCACGTCGGGAGCAGTTCTTC. Protein: CASSQDGAGARREQFF.

This clonotype came up a few times. The V call is TRBV5-1, the J call TRBJ2-6; TRBD1 agrees at 10 bases. The germline gives CDR1 SGHRS, CDR2 YFSETQ. Trimming cost V 1 base and J 2 bases; bases outside gene matches: 3. The CDR3 extends over 17 amino acids. As DNA, the CDR3 is TGCGCCAGCAGCTTGTGGACAGGGGGTACTGGGGCCAACGTCCTGACTTTC. Translating gives CASSLWTGGTGANVLTF.